The rows below give T cell receptor beta chains drawn from one sample of a study of blood T cell repertoires in COVID-19. Produced via immunoSEQ multiplex PCR; TCRdb's table is partial and in-frame only. The sample includes fewer than 350,000 clones, 88% seen only once; the top ten take approximately 8.5%. The source material was peripheral blood. The source is a man younger than 35 with active or convalescent COVID-19. Each CDR3 is given with its conserved first and last residue. Each record gives: D gene, CDR3 length, clone size, V gene, J gene, CDR3 protein, CDR3 DNA. The D gene is left open where the match is weak. A row's size may be missing; if present it is once, few, many or a size class.

d_gene: TRBD1; len: 16; abundance: .; v_gene: TRBV2; j_gene: TRBJ1-1; CDR3aa: CASSEARRDRGGEAFF; CDR3nt: TGTGCCAGCAGTGAAGCTCGCCGGGACAGGGGAGGGGAAGCTTTCTTT
d_gene: TRBD1; len: 14; abundance: .; v_gene: TRBV2; j_gene: TRBJ2-1; CDR3aa: CASTTGLSYNEQFF; CDR3nt: TGTGCCAGTACGACAGGGCTCTCCTACAATGAGCAGTTCTTC
d_gene: .; len: 13; abundance: once; v_gene: TRBV5-6; j_gene: TRBJ1-3; CDR3aa: CASSLEEQYTIYF; CDR3nt: TGTGCCAGCAGCTTGGAGGAACAGTACACCATATATTTT
d_gene: TRBD2; len: 19; abundance: .; v_gene: TRBV10-3; j_gene: TRBJ2-2; CDR3aa: CAISDPGLAGAKNTGELFF; CDR3nt: TGTGCCATCAGTGACCCGGGACTAGCGGGGGCTAAGAACACCGGGGAGCTGTTTTTT
d_gene: .; len: 14; abundance: once; v_gene: TRBV4-1; j_gene: TRBJ1-6; CDR3aa: CASSRASDNSPLHF; CDR3nt: TGCGCCAGCAGCCGGGCATCGGATAATTCACCCCTCCACTTT
d_gene: .; len: 15; abundance: .; v_gene: TRBV3-1/TRBV3-2; j_gene: TRBJ1-2; CDR3aa: CASSPRGGGNYGYTF; CDR3nt: TGTGCCAGCAGCCCCCGGGGTGGAGGGAATTATGGCTACACCTTC
d_gene: .; len: 15; abundance: few; v_gene: TRBV5-6; j_gene: TRBJ2-7; CDR3aa: CASSPATRPSYEQYF; CDR3nt: TGTGCCAGCAGCCCGGCGACACGGCCATCCTACGAGCAGTACTTC
d_gene: TRBD1; len: 13; abundance: .; v_gene: TRBV5-4; j_gene: TRBJ2-1; CDR3aa: CASRDRNYNEQFF; CDR3nt: TGTGCCAGCCGGGACAGGAATTACAATGAGCAGTTCTTC
d_gene: .; len: 17; abundance: .; v_gene: TRBV5-4; j_gene: TRBJ2-7; CDR3aa: CASSLRSAADRTYEQYF; CDR3nt: TGTGCCAGCAGCTTGCGAAGTGCGGCAGACCGAACCTACGAGCAGTACTTC
d_gene: TRBD1; len: 15; abundance: .; v_gene: TRBV3-1/TRBV3-2; j_gene: TRBJ1-1; CDR3aa: CASSQDRGLSTEAFF; CDR3nt: TGTGCCAGCAGCCAGGACAGGGGGTTAAGCACTGAAGCTTTCTTT
d_gene: .; len: 13; abundance: .; v_gene: TRBV24-1; j_gene: TRBJ2-3; CDR3aa: CATSQGSTDTQYF; CDR3nt: TGTGCCACCTCGCAGGGAAGTACAGATACGCAGTATTTT
d_gene: .; len: 12; abundance: .; v_gene: TRBV6-4; j_gene: TRBJ1-5; CDR3aa: CASNRGNQPQHF; CDR3nt: TGTGCCAGCAATCGGGGCAATCAGCCCCAGCATTTT
d_gene: .; len: 15; abundance: .; v_gene: TRBV27; j_gene: TRBJ1-5; CDR3aa: CASSQGTGSNQPQHF; CDR3nt: TGTGCCAGCAGCCAAGGAACGGGGAGCAATCAGCCCCAGCATTTT
d_gene: TRBD1; len: 15; abundance: .; v_gene: TRBV5-1; j_gene: TRBJ1-1; CDR3aa: CASSSAGTANTEAFF; CDR3nt: TGCGCCAGCAGCTCCGCCGGGACAGCGAACACTGAAGCTTTCTTT
d_gene: TRBD1; len: 15; abundance: .; v_gene: TRBV25-1; j_gene: TRBJ1-3; CDR3aa: CASVWTGDSGNTIYF; CDR3nt: TGTGCCAGCGTATGGACAGGGGACTCTGGAAACACCATATATTTT
d_gene: .; len: 13; abundance: .; v_gene: TRBV7-2; j_gene: TRBJ1-3; CDR3aa: CASSLELGNTIYF; CDR3nt: TGTGCCAGCAGCTTAGAGCTTGGAAACACCATATATTTT
d_gene: .; len: 14; abundance: .; v_gene: TRBV9; j_gene: TRBJ2-4; CDR3aa: CASSGALAKNIQYF; CDR3nt: TGTGCCAGCAGCGGAGCCTTAGCCAAAAACATTCAGTACTTC
d_gene: TRBD2; len: 14; abundance: .; v_gene: TRBV9; j_gene: TRBJ2-1; CDR3aa: CASSATGGGNEQFF; CDR3nt: TGTGCCAGCAGCGCCACCGGGGGGGGCAATGAGCAGTTCTTC
d_gene: .; len: 15; abundance: .; v_gene: TRBV7-8; j_gene: TRBJ2-7; CDR3aa: CASSLGGLHSYEQYF; CDR3nt: TGTGCCAGCAGCTTAGGGGGACTTCACTCCTACGAGCAGTACTTC
d_gene: TRBD1; len: 14; abundance: .; v_gene: TRBV5-6; j_gene: TRBJ2-1; CDR3aa: CASSLGTGWLEQFF; CDR3nt: TGTGCCAGCAGCCTCGGGACAGGGTGGCTTGAGCAGTTCTTC
d_gene: .; len: 15; abundance: .; v_gene: TRBV4-3; j_gene: TRBJ2-5; CDR3aa: CASSQDEGVQETQYF; CDR3nt: TGCGCCAGCAGCCAAGATGAGGGAGTCCAAGAGACCCAGTACTTC
d_gene: .; len: 17; abundance: few; v_gene: TRBV7-6; j_gene: TRBJ1-6; CDR3aa: CASSLVRPGEANSPLHF; CDR3nt: TGTGCCAGCAGCTTAGTACGGCCGGGAGAGGCTAATTCACCCCTCCACTTT
d_gene: .; len: 14; abundance: .; v_gene: TRBV29-1; j_gene: TRBJ2-1; CDR3aa: CSVYRAGSYNEQFF; CDR3nt: TGCAGCGTTTACAGGGCCGGCTCCTACAATGAGCAGTTCTTC
d_gene: .; len: 15; abundance: .; v_gene: TRBV2; j_gene: TRBJ2-7; CDR3aa: CANRKSGTLLAEQYF; CDR3nt: TGTGCCAATCGTAAGTCCGGGACACTTTTAGCCGAGCAGTACTTC
d_gene: TRBD1; len: 16; abundance: .; v_gene: TRBV5-4; j_gene: TRBJ2-2; CDR3aa: CASSLRTGANTGELFF; CDR3nt: TGTGCCAGCAGCTTACGGACAGGGGCGAACACCGGGGAGCTGTTTTTT
d_gene: .; len: 16; abundance: .; v_gene: TRBV7-2; j_gene: TRBJ1-2; CDR3aa: CASSLDGATESYGYTF; CDR3nt: TGTGCCAGCAGCTTAGATGGTGCGACAGAAAGCTATGGCTACACCTTC
d_gene: TRBD1; len: 19; abundance: .; v_gene: TRBV6-4; j_gene: TRBJ1-5; CDR3aa: CASSDSLGRGEYSNQPQHF; CDR3nt: TGTGCCAGCAGTGACTCCTTGGGCAGGGGGGAATATAGCAATCAGCCCCAGCATTTT
d_gene: TRBD1; len: 16; abundance: .; v_gene: TRBV5-6; j_gene: TRBJ2-5; CDR3aa: CASSLGTGIPQETQYF; CDR3nt: TGTGCCAGCAGCTTGGGGACAGGGATCCCCCAAGAGACCCAGTACTTC
d_gene: TRBD2; len: 16; abundance: .; v_gene: TRBV25-1; j_gene: TRBJ2-1; CDR3aa: CASSDDSGGPYNEQFF; CDR3nt: TGTGCCAGCAGCGACGATAGCGGGGGGCCTTACAATGAGCAGTTCTTC
d_gene: .; len: 13; abundance: .; v_gene: TRBV10-3; j_gene: TRBJ1-1; CDR3aa: CAISERWSTEAFF; CDR3nt: TGTGCCATCAGTGAGCGGTGGAGCACTGAAGCTTTCTTT
d_gene: TRBD1; len: 16; abundance: .; v_gene: TRBV25-1; j_gene: TRBJ1-6; CDR3aa: CASSGPGQGRGSPLHF; CDR3nt: TGTGCCAGCAGTGGGCCGGGACAGGGAAGAGGTTCACCCCTCCACTTT
d_gene: .; len: 14; abundance: .; v_gene: TRBV3-1/TRBV3-2; j_gene: TRBJ1-1; CDR3aa: CASSHRQGNTEAFF; CDR3nt: TGTGCCAGCAGCCACCGCCAGGGGAACACTGAAGCTTTCTTT
d_gene: TRBD1; len: 15; abundance: .; v_gene: TRBV4-1; j_gene: TRBJ1-1; CDR3aa: CASSQTGVEGTEAFF; CDR3nt: TGCGCCAGCAGCCAGACAGGGGTGGAAGGCACTGAAGCTTTCTTT
d_gene: TRBD2; len: 20; abundance: .; v_gene: TRBV11-3; j_gene: TRBJ2-5; CDR3aa: CASSFRLLAGTAAAQETQYF; CDR3nt: TGTGCCAGCAGCTTCCGACTACTAGCGGGGACGGCAGCGGCTCAAGAGACCCAGTACTTC
d_gene: TRBD2; len: 18; abundance: .; v_gene: TRBV19; j_gene: TRBJ2-2; CDR3aa: CASSIDFVQRGNTGELFF; CDR3nt: TGTGCCAGTAGTATAGATTTTGTCCAGCGGGGGAACACCGGGGAGCTGTTTTTT
d_gene: .; len: 17; abundance: few; v_gene: TRBV6-4; j_gene: TRBJ1-6; CDR3aa: CASSDCGGSSYNSPLHF; CDR3nt: TGTGCCAGCAGTGACTGCGGCGGGAGCTCCTATAATTCACCCCTCCACTTT
d_gene: TRBD2; len: 15; abundance: .; v_gene: TRBV6-4; j_gene: TRBJ2-5; CDR3aa: CARIGAGGLQETQYF; CDR3nt: TGTGCCAGAATCGGAGCGGGGGGGCTTCAAGAGACCCAGTACTTC
d_gene: TRBD1; len: 13; abundance: .; v_gene: TRBV13; j_gene: TRBJ1-1; CDR3aa: CASSLGHRGEAFF; CDR3nt: TGTGCCAGCAGCTTAGGCCACAGGGGCGAAGCTTTCTTT
d_gene: TRBD2; len: 14; abundance: .; v_gene: TRBV19; j_gene: TRBJ2-7; CDR3aa: CASSSGGSSYEQYF; CDR3nt: TGTGCCAGTAGTTCGGGGGGGAGCTCCTACGAGCAGTACTTC
d_gene: .; len: 13; abundance: .; v_gene: TRBV14; j_gene: TRBJ2-7; CDR3aa: CASSQGNRLKQYF; CDR3nt: TGTGCCAGCAGCCAAGGTAACCGACTAAAGCAGTACTTC
d_gene: .; len: 18; abundance: .; v_gene: TRBV18; j_gene: TRBJ1-5; CDR3aa: CASSRTRGSTYSNQPQHF; CDR3nt: TGTGCCAGCTCGCGAACTCGGGGATCGACCTATAGCAATCAGCCCCAGCATTTT
d_gene: .; len: 13; abundance: many; v_gene: TRBV6-4; j_gene: TRBJ2-3; CDR3aa: CASSARGTDTQYF; CDR3nt: TGTGCCAGCAGCGCGCGGGGCACAGATACGCAGTATTTT
d_gene: .; len: 13; abundance: .; v_gene: TRBV6-5; j_gene: TRBJ1-1; CDR3aa: CASRYGQNTEAFF; CDR3nt: TGTGCCAGCAGATATGGACAGAACACTGAAGCTTTCTTT
d_gene: .; len: 16; abundance: .; v_gene: TRBV5-4; j_gene: TRBJ2-3; CDR3aa: CASSFRVASSTDTQYF; CDR3nt: TGTGCCAGCAGCTTCCGGGTGGCCTCTAGCACAGATACGCAGTATTTT
d_gene: TRBD2; len: 15; abundance: .; v_gene: TRBV9; j_gene: TRBJ2-1; CDR3aa: CASSVPSGGANEQFF; CDR3nt: TGTGCCAGCAGCGTCCCTAGCGGGGGGGCCAATGAGCAGTTCTTC
d_gene: .; len: 13; abundance: .; v_gene: TRBV2; j_gene: TRBJ2-1; CDR3aa: CASTELVRNEQFF; CDR3nt: TGTGCCAGCACGGAGCTAGTACGCAATGAGCAGTTCTTC
d_gene: .; len: 14; abundance: .; v_gene: TRBV4-1; j_gene: TRBJ2-7; CDR3aa: CASSQEGGRSEQYF; CDR3nt: TGCGCCAGCAGCCAAGAAGGGGGACGGAGCGAGCAGTACTTC
d_gene: TRBD1; len: 14; abundance: .; v_gene: TRBV13; j_gene: TRBJ2-7; CDR3aa: CATSSGQGYREQYF; CDR3nt: TGTGCCACCTCATCGGGACAGGGGTATCGGGAGCAGTACTTC
d_gene: .; len: 15; abundance: .; v_gene: TRBV4-2; j_gene: TRBJ1-1; CDR3aa: CASSQAATGPTEAFF; CDR3nt: TGTGCCAGCAGCCAAGCGGCTACAGGGCCCACTGAAGCTTTCTTT